This passage covers 26 T cell receptor beta chains from one sample sequenced in a study of T-cell reconstitution after alpha-beta-depleted transplantation in children. A TCRbeta library incorporating unique molecular identifiers was prepared. TCRdb passed the PCR reads through MiXCR, listing each CDR3 protein once. The repertoire holds fewer than 550,000 distinct CDR3 sequences, roughly 10% seen once, with around 15% in the top ten. The sequencing here drew on PBMCs, mostly from graft donor cells, taken 180 days after TCRalphabeta/CD19-depleted stem cell transplant. The receptor set was obtained from a female patient aged 2 to 10 who had a stem cell transplant for aplastic anemia, so the T cells may come from the graft donor.

This clonotype was detected a few times. The chain joins TRBV6-1 to TRBJ2-1; no reliable D call. The V end was cut by 1 base, the J end by 3 bases, with 10 bases between. The CDR3 contains 15 residues. Germline CDR1 MNHNS, CDR2 SASEGT. The CDR3, as DNA: TGTGCCAGCAGTGAAGAGTGGTGGGGCTACAATGAGCAGTTCTTC. Its translation: CASSEEWWGYNEQFF.

This clonotype was seen at least ten times. The rearrangement uses TRBV7-9 and TRBJ2-6; perhaps TRBD2 as D (5 bases). Germline CDR1 and CDR2: SEHNR and FQNEAQ (reference sequence). CDR3 length equals 16 residues. With 2 bases removed from V and 4 bases from J, the gap between germline ends came to 12 bases. In DNA, the CDR3 is TGTGCCAGCAGCTTATTAGGAGGAAGCGGGGCCAACGTCCTGACTTTC. Its protein is CASSLLGGSGANVLTF.

V and J are TRBV29-1 and TRBJ2-1; TRBD2 agrees at 10 bases. This CDR3 spans 15 amino acids. With V trimmed by 3 bases and J by 7 bases, 9 bases remained unmatched. The germline CDR1 and CDR2 sequences are SQVTM and ANQGSEA. CDR3 sequence reads: CSVERLAGVGNEQFF. As DNA, the CDR3 is TGCAGCGTTGAGCGGCTAGCGGGAGTGGGTAATGAGCAGTTCTTC.

CDR3 sequence reads: CSARPTGGSYNEQFF. The CDR3 DNA reads TGCAGTGCTAGACCGACAGGAGGCTCCTACAATGAGCAGTTCTTC. The rearrangement uses TRBV20-1 and TRBJ2-1; possible D gene TRBD1, 6 bases. Germline V gene sequence: CDR1 DFQATT, CDR2 SNEGSKA (reference sequence). The CDR3 runs to 15 residues. V shed 2 bases and J shed 0 bases, with 11 bases lying between them.

In its sample, this clonotype was seen a few times. The chain carries TRBV20-1 and TRBJ1-1, with 9 bases that match TRBD1. The V segment lost 1 base and the J segment 6 bases; nucleotides outside the gene matches: 6. In germline, CDR1 is DFQATT, CDR2 SNEGSKA (reference sequence). The CDR3 runs to 14 residues. In DNA form, the CDR3 reads TGCAGTGCTAGAGCTGCCGGGACAGGGTCTGAAGCTTTCTTT. Its translation: CSARAAGTGSEAFF.

This clonotype was seen a handful of times. The chain employs TRBV7-2 and TRBJ2-3; D ambiguous. The ends were cut back, 5 bases at V and 4 bases at J, with 10 bases in the middle. This CDR3 contains 13 residues. Looked up from germline, CDR1 is SGHTA and CDR2 is FQGNSA. CDR3 nucleotide sequence: TGTGCCAGCAGCACCCACCACGCAGATACGCAGTATTTT. Its translation: CASSTHHADTQYF. The full variable domain, its missing parts supplied by reference TRBV7-2 and TRBJ2-3, is GAGVSQSPSNKVTEKGKDVELRCDPISGHTALYWYRQSLGQGLEFLIYFQGNSAPDKSGLPSDRFSAERTGGSVSTLTIQRTQQEDSAVYLCASSTHHADTQYFGPGTRLTVL.

The V call is TRBV6-2 or TRBV6-3, the J call TRBJ2-5, with D maybe TRBD2 (5 bases). V was shortened by 5 bases and J by 0 bases, with 16 bases between the two germline ends. The CDR3 is 16 amino acids. Germline V gene lookup returns CDR1 MNHEY and CDR2 SVGEGT. The CDR3 loop is CASSTNLPGNQETQYF. The CDR3 DNA follows: TGTGCCAGCAGTACCAACCTCCCGGGGAACCAAGAGACCCAGTACTTC.

This chain uses TRBV10-3 with TRBJ2-2; 12 bases match TRBD2. Germline V gene sequence: CDR1 ENHRY, CDR2 SYGVKD. V was clipped by 2 bases and J by 2 bases; unmatched bases: 3. The CDR3 totals 17 residues. The CDR3 DNA sequence: TGTGCCATCAGTGAGCCGACTAGCGGGAGAAACACCGGGGAGCTGTTTTTT. It is translated as CAISEPTSGRNTGELFF.

This chain connects TRBV29-1 to TRBJ2-4; D possibly matches TRBD1 or TRBD2 (6 bases each). The germline gives CDR1 SQVTM, CDR2 ANQGSEA. This CDR3 contains 14 residues. Trimming pared 2 bases from V and 9 bases from J, leaving 17 bases between. CDR3 amino acids: CSVELTGGRGIQYF. Here the CDR3 DNA reads TGCAGCGTTGAACTGACAGGAGGGCGGGGCATTCAGTACTTC.

The V gene is TRBV10-2, the J gene TRBJ2-5; 7 bases fit TRBD2. Germline-derived CDR1 and CDR2 are WSHSY and SAAADI. V gave up 6 bases and J gave up 1 base; unmatched junction bases: 5. The CDR3 length is 14 residues. CDR3 sequence: CASRTLAVQETQYF. For the CDR3, the DNA is TGCGCCAGCAGGACCCTAGCGGTCCAAGAGACCCAGTACTTC.

This clonotype showed up many times. The rearrangement joins TRBV5-1 to TRBJ2-3; tentatively, D is TRBD1 (6 bases). The CDR3 loop spans 12 amino acids. Germline CDR1 is SGHRS and CDR2 is YFSETQ. Trimming removed 9 bases at V and 7 bases at J, with 15 bases between. The CDR3 here is CATRQESNTQYF. The CDR3 DNA reads TGCGCCACCAGACAGGAAAGTAATACGCAGTATTTT.

This clonotype has at least ten counts. The chain has TRBV30 and TRBJ1-2, with 10 bases matching TRBD1. The length of the CDR3 is 12 residues. The V gene end was trimmed by 8 bases and the J gene end by 8 bases; junction bases not matched to a gene: 8. Germline values: CDR1 GTSNPN, CDR2 SVGIG (reference sequence). The CDR3 DNA reads as TGTGCCGAGGAGACAGGGGGCGAAGGCTACACCTTC. Residues: CAEETGGEGYTF.

This sequence joins TRBV6-1 and TRBJ2-3; 8 bases fit TRBD1. Germline CDR1 MNHNS, CDR2 SASEGT. The length of the CDR3 is 13 residues. V shed 7 bases, J shed 6 bases, and the junction held 6 bases outside the gene matches. The CDR3 DNA reads TGTGCCAGCACCCCGACAGGGGTTGATACGCAGTATTTT. This translates into CASTPTGVDTQYF.

This clonotype was recorded at least ten times. The rearrangement joins TRBV15 to TRBJ1-4, with 11 bases that match TRBD1. V lost 5 bases and J lost 8; bases outside the gene matches: 7. The CDR3 runs 15 residues. CDR1 and CDR2 (germline): LNHNV, YYDKDF (reference sequence). The CDR3 reads CATSPWDRGNEKLFF. DNA of the CDR3: TGTGCCACCAGCCCATGGGACAGGGGGAACGAAAAACTGTTTTTT.

This clonotype turned up a few times. V is TRBV27 and J is TRBJ2-7; tentatively, D is TRBD1 or TRBD2 (5 bases each). Germline CDR1 is MNHEY and CDR2 is SMNVEV (reference sequence). This CDR3 is built from 16 residues. V lost 6 bases and J lost 1, with 19 bases in between. CDR3 DNA: TGTGCCAGCAGGAACCAGGGACCCCACGGGTCCTACGAGCAGTACGTC. As protein: CASRNQGPHGSYEQYV.

This clonotype was counted at least ten times. This rearrangement joins TRBV24-1 to TRBJ2-7; TRBD1 aligns across 11 bases. After removal of 6 bases from V and 4 bases from J, the junction contained 10 bases not matched to a gene. This CDR3 is 16 amino acids long. Germline CDR1 is KGHDR and CDR2 is SFDVKD. The CDR3 is CATSPGQGVRIYEQYF. CDR3 in DNA: TGTGCCACCAGTCCGGGACAGGGGGTTCGTATTTACGAGCAGTACTTC.

This chain connects TRBV27 to TRBJ2-1; 11 nucleotides match TRBD2. Germline-derived CDR1 and CDR2 are MNHEY and SMNVEV (reference sequence). The CDR3 length is 13 residues. J was trimmed by 9 bases and V by 6 bases; bases with no gene match: 4. For the CDR3, the DNA is TGTGCCAGCAGAAAAACTAGCGGGAGTGAGCAGTTCTTC. Amino acids: CASRKTSGSEQFF.

The rearrangement links TRBV27 to TRBJ1-2; 7 nucleotides line up with TRBD1. CDR3 length equals 14 residues. Germline assignment: CDR1 MNHEY and CDR2 SMNVEV (reference sequence). V lost 5 bases, J lost 5 bases, and 8 bases stayed unmatched. The CDR3 sequence is CASSKSGTAYGYTF. The DNA for the CDR3 is TGTGCCAGCAGTAAATCCGGGACAGCATATGGCTACACCTTC.

This chain uses TRBV5-6 with TRBJ2-7; 10 bases line up with TRBD2. V shed 3 bases and J 0 bases; nucleotides not matched to a gene: 3. Germline values: CDR1 SGHDT, CDR2 YYEEEE. The CDR3 contains 15 residues. This CDR3 reads CASSSSSGSSYEQYV. CDR3 coding DNA: TGTGCCAGCAGCTCCTCTAGCGGGAGCTCCTACGAGCAGTACGTC.

V usage is TRBV6-5 and J usage is TRBJ2-5, with 7 nucleotides matching TRBD1. V lost 0 bases, J lost 4 bases, and 5 bases stayed unmatched. The CDR3 is 15 amino acids. The germline V gene has CDR1 MNHEY and CDR2 SVGAGI. DNA of the CDR3: TGTGCCAGCAGTTACTCGACGAGGGGGCGAGAGACCCAGTACTTC. Amino acid sequence: CASSYSTRGRETQYF.

This clonotype was detected only a few times. V usage is TRBV12-3 or TRBV12-4 and J usage is TRBJ1-1; the D is unclear. This CDR3 is 11 amino acids long. V was shortened by 8 bases and J by 5 bases, with 9 bases between the two germline ends. DNA of the CDR3: TGTGCCAGCCGAGGACGGACTGAAGCTTTCTTT. It encodes CASRGRTEAFF.

This clonotype was counted only a few times. The chain links TRBV28 to TRBJ2-3; unclear D gene. The V gene's germline CDR1 is MDHEN and CDR2 SYDVKM. V shed 6 bases and J shed 0 bases, with 13 bases lying between them. The CDR3 runs 15 residues. In nucleotides, the CDR3 is TGTGCCAGCAGGTCTCGTCCCGCTAGCACAGATACGCAGTATTTT. Amino acids: CASRSRPASTDTQYF.

This clonotype occurred a few times. The V call is TRBV4-3, the J call TRBJ2-1; D is unresolved. Trimming shortened V by 0 bases and J by 5 bases, and 8 bases separated the two germline ends. Germline-derived CDR1 and CDR2 are LGHNA and YSLEER. There are 14 residues in the CDR3. CDR3 sequence: CASSQEIGDNEQFF. DNA of the CDR3: TGCGCCAGCAGCCAAGAAATAGGCGACAATGAGCAGTTCTTC.

This chain joins TRBV5-1 and TRBJ2-2; D not certain. The CDR3 totals 17 residues. Looked up from germline, CDR1 is SGHRS and CDR2 is YFSETQ. The germline V and J ends were trimmed by 1 base and 0 bases, with 13 bases remaining between them. The CDR3 DNA follows: TGCGCCAGCAGCTTGCGGCCACACGGTCCGAACACCGGGGAGCTGTTTTTT. This gives the protein CASSLRPHGPNTGELFF.

This clonotype occurred a few times. V usage is TRBV7-9 and J usage is TRBJ2-5, with 7 bases aligning to TRBD1. The CDR3 runs 13 residues. Germline values: CDR1 SEHNR, CDR2 FQNEAQ (reference sequence). The ends lost 6 bases at V and 0 bases at J; junction bases unmatched: 1. DNA for the CDR3: TGTGCCAGCAGGGACAGGAACCAAGAGACCCAGTACTTC. It encodes CASRDRNQETQYF.

This clonotype was seen a few times. The chain joins TRBV7-3 to TRBJ2-2; D might be TRBD1 or TRBD2, each matching 5 bases. CDR1 is SGHTA, CDR2 FQGTGA, per germline. Trimming removed 4 bases from V and 5 bases from J, with 20 bases in between. This CDR3 region has 17 residues. The CDR3 bases are TGTGCCAGCAGCTCCCGGCATACCGGGACGGGGACCGGGGAGCTGTTTTTT. Protein product: CASSSRHTGTGTGELFF.